The 30 T cell receptor beta chains below come from one sample, sequenced in a study of blood T cell repertoires in COVID-19. Repertoires were generated with immunoSEQ multiplex PCR, while TCRdb's copy carries only in-frame clones and drops some. In the table there are roughly 120,000 clones, 90% of which are singletons. The source material was peripheral blood. Receptor source: a man between 60 and 75 years old with COVID-19, enrolled during active disease.

The V gene is TRBV11-2, the J gene TRBJ1-3; D is possibly TRBD1 (6 bases). In germline, CDR1 is SGHAT, CDR2 FQNNGV. CDR3 length: 17 residues. Trimming cost V 3 bases and J 0 bases, with 15 bases left between them. Here the CDR3 DNA reads TGTGCCAGCAGCTTGAGCTTCGGACAGAGCTCTGGAAACACCATATATTTT. Amino acids: CASSLSFGQSSGNTIYF.

This clone occurred once. The chain recombines TRBV2 with TRBJ2-5; weak D call: TRBD2 (5 bases). Per germline, CDR1 SNHLY and CDR2 FYNNEI. Trimming removed 6 bases at V and 5 bases at J, with 13 bases between. This CDR3 contains 13 residues. The CDR3 coding sequence is TGTGCCAGCAGCCCCGGACTGGGGGAGACCCAGTACTTC. Translated, it gives CASSPGLGETQYF.

J is TRBJ1-1 and V is TRBV19, with unresolved D. V lost 7 bases and J 8 bases, leaving 8 bases between the germline ends. CDR3 length: 10 amino acids. Germline CDR1 LNHDA, CDR2 SQIVND (reference sequence). CDR3 amino acids: CASKAREAFF. The CDR3 DNA follows: TGTGCCAGTAAGGCCAGGGAAGCTTTCTTT.

The chain is built from TRBV19 and TRBJ2-7; possibly TRBD2 for D (5 bases). This CDR3 contains 14 residues. CDR1 LNHDA and CDR2 SQIVND come from the germline V gene (reference sequence). The V end was cut by 5 bases, the J end by 1 base, with 12 bases between. The CDR3 DNA sequence: TGTGCCAGTAGTGCTCAGCGGCCTTCCTACGAGCAGTACTTC. Protein sequence: CASSAQRPSYEQYF.

V gene TRBV4-1 combines with J gene TRBJ2-7, with 8 bases aligning to TRBD1. V trimming: 5 bases; J trimming: 2 bases; junction bases outside the gene matches: 14. The CDR3 consists of 17 residues. Germline CDR1 and CDR2: MGHRA and YSYEKL. CDR3 loop: CASSAAPGQEAPYEQYF. The CDR3 bases are TGCGCCAGCAGCGCGGCACCGGGACAGGAGGCCCCCTACGAGCAGTACTTC.

Details on this clone: Additional DNA sequences in this sample encode the identical CDR3. The gene calls are TRBV11-2 and TRBJ2-1, with 12 bases lining up with TRBD2. The CDR3 spans 16 residues. The ends lost 2 bases at V and 5 bases at J; junction bases unmatched: 4. Germline CDR1 and CDR2: SGHAT and FQNNGV. CDR3 bases: TGTGCCAGCAGCTTAAAGGGACTAGCGGGCAACAATGAGCAGTTCTTC. Translated: CASSLKGLAGNNEQFF.

J is TRBJ1-2 and V is TRBV6-6; the D gene is possibly TRBD1 (5 bases). Trimming stripped 5 bases from V and 0 bases from J, with 13 bases between. This CDR3 has 15 amino acids. CDR1 is MNHNY and CDR2 is SVGAGI in the germline V gene (reference sequence). The CDR3 is CASSPRQLANYGYTF. The DNA of the CDR3 is TGTGCCAGCAGTCCCCGACAGCTAGCTAACTATGGCTACACCTTC.

The V gene is TRBV19, the J gene TRBJ1-5, with 7 bases matching TRBD1. The CDR3 is made up of 14 amino acids. V lost 7 bases to trimming and J lost 0 bases; unmatched junction nucleotides: 3. Germline V gene lookup returns CDR1 LNHDA and CDR2 SQIVND (reference sequence). The CDR3 here is CASTGQYSNQPQHF. In DNA, the CDR3 is TGTGCCAGTACGGGACAGTATAGCAATCAGCCCCAGCATTTT. Combining the CDR3 with reference TRBV19 and TRBJ1-5 gives the whole variable domain DGGITQSPKYLFRKEGQNVTLSCEQNLNHDAMYWYRQDPGQGLRLIYYSQIVNDFQKGDIAEGYSVSREKKESFPLTVTSAQKNPTAFYLCASTGQYSNQPQHFGDGTRLSIL.

The chain is built from TRBV3-1 (or the pseudogene TRBV3-2) and TRBJ2-7, with 10 bases fitting TRBD1. The germline gives CDR1 LGHDT, CDR2 YNNKEL (reference sequence). CDR3 length equals 14 residues. The ends lost 4 bases at V and 5 bases at J; junction bases unmatched: 5. The CDR3 sequence: CASSLSGTGDEQYF. The CDR3 region has the DNA TGTGCCAGCAGCCTCTCGGGGACAGGGGACGAGCAGTACTTC.

This chain joins TRBV4-3 and TRBJ1-2; D is undetermined. Trimming removed 4 bases at V and 5 bases at J, with 17 bases between. Germline V lookup: CDR1 LGHNA, CDR2 YSLEER. The CDR3 consists of 15 residues. As DNA, the CDR3 is TGCGCCAGCAGCCCCGGGCGGGGAGTAGGGTATGGCTACACCTTC. Its protein is CASSPGRGVGYGYTF.

The chain carries TRBV5-8 and TRBJ2-5; TRBD2 agrees at 8 bases. The trim removed 3 bases at V and 2 bases at J, leaving 3 bases unmatched. The CDR3 length is 14 residues. CDR1 is SGHTS, CDR2 YDEGEE, per germline. The CDR3 DNA follows: TGTGCCAGCAGCTGGGGGACTAGACAAGAGACCCAGTACTTC. It is translated as CASSWGTRQETQYF. Looking up the rest from reference TRBV5-8 and TRBJ2-5 gives the full variable domain: EAGVTQSPTHLIKTRGQQATLRCSPISGHTSVYWYQQALGLGLQFLLWYDEGEERNRGNFPPRFSGRQFPNYSSELNVNALELEDSALYLCASSWGTRQETQYFGPGTRLLVL.

J is TRBJ2-7 and V is TRBV6-1; 8 bases map to TRBD1. CDR1 and CDR2 (germline): MNHNS, SASEGT. CDR3 length: 15 amino acids. V lost 3 bases, J lost 3 bases, and 7 bases stayed unmatched. CDR3 in amino acids: CASSDMTGANYEQYF. In nucleotides, the CDR3 is TGTGCCAGCAGTGACATGACAGGGGCCAACTACGAGCAGTACTTC.

The chain is built from TRBV30 and TRBJ1-6, with a tentative D call TRBD1 (6 bases). Germline CDR1 is GTSNPN and CDR2 is SVGIG (reference sequence). The CDR3 runs 16 residues. Trimming cost V 2 bases and J 4 bases, with 15 bases left between them. CDR3 loop: CAWSQPRTVYNSPLHF. For the CDR3, the DNA is TGTGCCTGGAGTCAACCTAGGACAGTTTATAATTCACCCCTCCACTTT.

The V gene is TRBV29-1, the J gene TRBJ2-5; TRBD1 matches at 7 bases. Germline assignment: CDR1 SQVTM and CDR2 ANQGSEA. The CDR3 sequence is 16 residues long. V gave up 0 bases and J gave up 6 bases; unmatched junction bases: 13. For the CDR3, the DNA is TGCAGCGTTGAAGATCGAGAAGGGGGCCGCCTGAAGACCCAGTACTTC. Its translation: CSVEDREGGRLKTQYF.

This chain connects TRBV5-5 to TRBJ2-7; 8 bases line up with TRBD1. The germline CDR1 and CDR2 sequences are SGHKS and YYEKEE (reference sequence). The CDR3 covers 15 residues. V lost 3 bases, J lost 3 bases, and 8 bases stayed unmatched. CDR3 nucleotides: TGTGCCAGCAGCTCCACACCGACAGGGGACTACGAGCAGTACTTC. Protein: CASSSTPTGDYEQYF.

This chain connects TRBV5-4 to TRBJ2-1; TRBD2 matches 14 bases. The J segment lost 14 bases and the V segment lost 4 bases, leaving 17 bases of the junction unmatched. The CDR3 spans 17 residues. Germline CDR1 is SGHNT and CDR2 is YYREEE (reference sequence). CDR3 amino acids: CASSPGTSGSLTIEEFF. The DNA for the CDR3 is TGTGCCAGCAGCCCAGGGACTAGCGGGAGCCTAACAATAGAGGAGTTCTTC. The full variable domain, rest sourced from reference TRBV5-4 and TRBJ2-1, is ETGVTQSPTHLIKTRGQQVTLRCSSQSGHNTVSWYQQALGQGPQFIFQYYREEENGRGNFPPRFSGLQFPNYSSELNVNALELDDSALYLCASSPGTSGSLTIEEFFGPGTRLTVL.

The rearrangement links TRBV7-9 to TRBJ2-7; D may be TRBD2 (5 bases). The CDR3 length is 14 residues. Germline assignment: CDR1 SEHNR and CDR2 FQNEAQ (reference sequence). The V end was cut by 2 bases, the J end by 1 base, with 9 bases between. Written as DNA, the CDR3 is TGTGCCAGCAGCTTAAATAGAGGGTCCTACGAGCAGTACTTC. It encodes CASSLNRGSYEQYF. Full variable domain (rest looked up from reference TRBV7-9 and TRBJ2-7): DTGVSQNPRHKITKRGQNVTFRCDPISEHNRLYWYRQTLGQGPEFLTYFQNEAQLEKSRLLSDRFSAERPKGSFSTLEIQRTEQGDSAMYLCASSLNRGSYEQYFGPGTRLTVT.

The CDR3: CASSLGWANYGYTF. The CDR3 DNA reads TGTGCCAGCAGCTTGGGCTGGGCCAACTATGGCTACACCTTC. The chain couples TRBV5-4 to TRBJ1-2, with D unclear. Per germline, CDR1 SGHNT and CDR2 YYREEE (reference sequence). V was shortened by 0 bases and J by 2 bases, with 8 bases between the two germline ends. The CDR3 consists of 14 residues.

The DNA for the CDR3 is TGTGCCAGCGGCGACAGGGATGAAGAGACCCAGTACTTC. It yields the protein CASGDRDEETQYF. The chain employs TRBV9 and TRBJ2-5; TRBD1 aligns across 7 bases. Germline V gene lookup returns CDR1 SGDLS and CDR2 YYNGEE. V lost 7 bases and J lost 3; bases outside the gene matches: 6. CDR3 length: 13 residues.

The chain couples TRBV6-5 to TRBJ2-7, with a tentative D call TRBD2 (6 bases). V lost 0 bases, J lost 4 bases, and 10 bases lay in between. CDR1 MNHEY and CDR2 SVGAGI come from the germline V gene. CDR3 length: 14 residues. The CDR3 DNA reads TGTGCCAGCAGTTACTCGGGGACTTTATACGAGCAGTACTTC. Protein sequence: CASSYSGTLYEQYF.

V is TRBV27 and J is TRBJ2-3, with 11 bases aligning to TRBD2. The germline V gene encodes CDR1 MNHEY and CDR2 SMNVEV (reference sequence). After removal of 5 bases from V and 3 bases from J, the junction contained 4 bases not matched to a gene. The CDR3 covers 15 residues. CDR3 sequence (DNA): TGTGCCAGCAGTCCGGGACTAGCGGAGACAGATACGCAGTATTTT. Amino acids: CASSPGLAETDTQYF.

The chain uses TRBV10-2 and TRBJ2-5; D not resolved. This CDR3 spans 12 amino acids. CDR1 is WSHSY and CDR2 is SAAADI in the germline V gene. Between the trimmed V and J ends, which lost 3 bases and 0 bases, there was a span of 2 bases. CDR3 residues: CASSDNQETQYF. The CDR3 DNA reads TGCGCCAGCAGTGACAACCAAGAGACCCAGTACTTC.

A single count supports this clone. This chain connects TRBV12-3 or TRBV12-4 to TRBJ2-7; the D gene is possibly TRBD1 (5 bases). The CDR3 runs to 13 residues. Trimming pared 3 bases from V and 4 bases from J, leaving 10 bases between. CDR3 nucleotides: TGTGCCAGCAGTTTGACAGACCAGTACGAGCAGTACTTC. Its translation is CASSLTDQYEQYF.

This clone came up once. V usage is TRBV18 and J usage is TRBJ1-2; D gene uncertain. V was pared by 3 bases and J by 6 bases, with 8 bases between. From germline, CDR1 is KGHSH and CDR2 LQKENI. This CDR3 spans 12 amino acids. Here the CDR3 reads CASSPYPDGYTF. The CDR3 nucleotides are TGTGCCAGCTCACCCTATCCCGATGGCTACACCTTC.

This clone was counted once. The chain recombines TRBV5-1 with TRBJ1-4; TRBD1 matches at 9 bases. V shed 4 bases, J shed 4 bases, and the junction held 5 bases outside the gene matches. Looked up from germline, CDR1 is SGHRS and CDR2 is YFSETQ. This CDR3 contains 15 residues. CDR3 protein: CASSPGTGINEKLFF. The CDR3 DNA reads as TGCGCCAGCAGCCCCGGGACAGGGATTAATGAAAAACTGTTTTTT.

The chain uses TRBV5-1 and TRBJ2-7; 10 bases agree with TRBD2. Germline lookup yields CDR1 SGHRS and CDR2 YFSETQ. This CDR3 spans 15 amino acids. Germline trimming cut 1 base from V and 3 bases from J; bases unmatched to any gene: 4. The CDR3 here is CASSLLRTSGYEQYF. In nucleotides, the CDR3 is TGCGCCAGCAGCTTGTTGCGGACTAGCGGCTACGAGCAGTACTTC. Variable domain in full (rest from reference TRBV5-1 and TRBJ2-7): KAGVTQTPRYLIKTRGQQVTLSCSPISGHRSVSWYQQTPGQGLQFLFEYFSETQRNKGNFPGRFSGRQFSNSRSEMNVSTLELGDSALYLCASSLLRTSGYEQYFGPGTRLTVT.

The rearrangement uses TRBV9 and TRBJ2-2, with D possibly matching TRBD1 (6 bases). Germline values: CDR1 SGDLS, CDR2 YYNGEE. V was clipped by 0 bases and J by 4 bases, with 10 bases between them. This CDR3 is built from 15 residues. The chain's CDR3 is CASSVGGRRTGELFF. The CDR3 region has the DNA TGTGCCAGCAGCGTAGGGGGGCGTCGCACCGGGGAGCTGTTTTTT.

The chain combines TRBV4-2 with TRBJ2-1; TRBD2 aligns across 13 bases. The junction had 8 bases not matched to a gene; V was cut back by 0 bases and J by 9 bases. This CDR3 contains 17 residues. CDR1 and CDR2 from the germline V gene are LGHNA and YNFKEQ. CDR3 protein: CASSQEGLAGVWGEQFF. CDR3 DNA sequence: TGTGCCAGCAGCCAAGAAGGACTAGCGGGAGTCTGGGGTGAGCAGTTCTTC.

This chain uses TRBV11-1 with TRBJ2-7; 13 nucleotides agree with TRBD2. This CDR3 region has 15 residues. V lost 6 bases, J lost 4 bases, and 6 bases stayed unmatched. Germline CDR1 and CDR2: SGHAT and FQDESV (reference sequence). The CDR3 region is CASSRLAGGLYEQYF. The CDR3 DNA is TGTGCCAGCAGTCGACTAGCGGGAGGTTTATACGAGCAGTACTTC.

This chain connects TRBV15 to TRBJ2-7; D is possibly TRBD1 (6 bases). CDR1 and CDR2 (germline): LNHNV, YYDKDF (reference sequence). The length of the CDR3 is 14 residues. V was pared by 4 bases and J by 0 bases, with 10 bases between. As DNA, the CDR3 is TGTGCCACCAGCATTTACAGGGACTCCTACGAGCAGTACTTC. This gives the protein CATSIYRDSYEQYF.